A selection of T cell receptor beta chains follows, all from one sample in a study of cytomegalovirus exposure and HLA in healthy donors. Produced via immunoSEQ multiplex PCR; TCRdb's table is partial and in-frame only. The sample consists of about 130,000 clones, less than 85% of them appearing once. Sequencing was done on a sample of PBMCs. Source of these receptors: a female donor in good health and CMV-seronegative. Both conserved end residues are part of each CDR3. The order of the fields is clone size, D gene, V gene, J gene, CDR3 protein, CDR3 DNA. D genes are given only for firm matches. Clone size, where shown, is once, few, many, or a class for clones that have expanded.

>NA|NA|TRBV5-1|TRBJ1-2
CASSLEQFYGYTF
TGCGCCAGCAGCTTGGAACAGTTCTATGGCTACACCTTC
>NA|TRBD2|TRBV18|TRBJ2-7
CASSTRTSSYEQYF
TGTGCCAGCTCAACCCGGACTAGCAGCTACGAGCAGTACTTC
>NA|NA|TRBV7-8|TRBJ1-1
CASSLGWGPTTEAFF
TGTGCCAGCAGCTTAGGATGGGGGCCTACCACTGAAGCTTTCTTT
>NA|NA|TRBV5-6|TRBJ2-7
CASSRRSEQYF
TGTGCCAGCAGCCGGCGGTCGGAGCAGTACTTC
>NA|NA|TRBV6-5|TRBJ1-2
CASSYGNREAGYTF
TGTGCCAGCAGTTACGGGAACAGGGAAGCTGGCTACACCTTC
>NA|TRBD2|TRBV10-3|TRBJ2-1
CAISDLAESYNEQFF
TGTGCCATCAGTGACCTAGCGGAGTCCTACAATGAGCAGTTCTTC
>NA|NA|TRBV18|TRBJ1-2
CASSPTRDTYGYTF
TGTGCCAGCTCACCTACCCGGGACACCTATGGCTACACCTTC
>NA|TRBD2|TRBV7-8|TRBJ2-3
CASSPGFSGAGTDTQYF
TGTGCCAGCAGCCCAGGCTTTAGCGGGGCCGGCACAGATACGCAGTATTTT
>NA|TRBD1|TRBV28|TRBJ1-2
CASRTGDLGYGYTF
TGTGCCAGCAGAACAGGGGATCTAGGCTATGGCTACACCTTC
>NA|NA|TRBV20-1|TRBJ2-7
CSARARDEQYF
TGCAGTGCTAGAGCGAGGGACGAGCAGTACTTC
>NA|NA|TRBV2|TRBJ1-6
CASSEENYNSPLHF
TGTGCCAGCAGTGAGGAGAACTATAATTCACCCCTCCACTTT
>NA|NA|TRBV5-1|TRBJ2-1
CASSNGDSVRYNEQFF
TGCGCCAGCAGCAATGGAGACTCCGTGAGATACAATGAGCAGTTCTTC
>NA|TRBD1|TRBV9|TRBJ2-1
CASSVEGGRYNEQFF
TGTGCCAGCAGCGTAGAAGGGGGCAGGTACAATGAGCAGTTCTTC
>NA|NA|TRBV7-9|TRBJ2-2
CASSQYRENTGELFF
TGTGCCAGCAGTCAGTACAGGGAGAACACCGGGGAGCTGTTTTTT
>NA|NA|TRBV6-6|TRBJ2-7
CASSYRTHDMQYF
TGTGCCAGCAGTTATAGGACTCACGACATGCAGTACTTC
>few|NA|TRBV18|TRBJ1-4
CASSQQAINEKLFF
TGTGCCAGCTCACAACAGGCGATTAATGAAAAACTGTTTTTT
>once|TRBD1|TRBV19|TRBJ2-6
CASSTGQGAAGANVLTF
TGTGCCAGTAGTACGGGACAGGGGGCGGCGGGGGCCAACGTCCTGACTTTC
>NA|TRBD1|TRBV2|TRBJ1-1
CASRTGLSDTEAFF
TGTGCCAGCAGGACAGGGCTTTCGGACACTGAAGCTTTCTTT
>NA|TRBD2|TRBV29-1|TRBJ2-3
CSAPGPGGWADTQYF
TGCAGCGCGCCCGGCCCGGGGGGATGGGCAGATACGCAGTATTTT
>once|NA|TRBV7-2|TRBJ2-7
CASTGTGAYEQYF
TGTGCCAGCACCGGTACGGGAGCCTACGAGCAGTACTTC
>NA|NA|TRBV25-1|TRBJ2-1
CASSLSAVDEQFF
TGTGCCAGCAGTCTTTCGGCGGTCGATGAGCAGTTCTTC
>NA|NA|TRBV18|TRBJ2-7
CASSPGDEQYF
TGTGCCAGCTCACCCGGGGACGAGCAGTACTTC
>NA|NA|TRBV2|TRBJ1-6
CASSESREVGSPLHF
TGTGCCAGCAGCGAGTCCAGGGAAGTTGGATCACCCCTCCACTTT
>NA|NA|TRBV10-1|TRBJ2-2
CASSAGTGELFF
TGCGCCAGCAGTGCGGGAACCGGGGAGCTGTTTTTT
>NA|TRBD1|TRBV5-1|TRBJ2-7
CASSPRDRDYEQYF
TGCGCCAGCAGCCCCCGGGACAGGGACTACGAGCAGTACTTC
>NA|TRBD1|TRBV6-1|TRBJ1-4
CASRTGDRAEKLFF
TGTGCCAGCAGGACAGGGGATCGGGCTGAAAAACTGTTTTTT
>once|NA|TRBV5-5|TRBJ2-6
CASSLVAMSSGANGLTF
TGTGCCAGCAGCTTGGTGGCCATGAGCTCTGGGGCCAACGGCCTGACTTTC
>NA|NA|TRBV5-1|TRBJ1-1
CASSRGHGNTEAFF
TGCGCCAGCAGCCGAGGGCATGGGAACACTGAAGCTTTCTTT
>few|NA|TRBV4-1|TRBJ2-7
CASSQPTGSSYEQYF
TGCGCCAGCAGCCAACCTACAGGGAGCTCCTACGAGCAGTACTTC
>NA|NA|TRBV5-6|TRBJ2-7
CASSLQGWGSYEQYF
TGTGCCAGCAGCTTACAGGGATGGGGTTCCTACGAGCAGTACTTC
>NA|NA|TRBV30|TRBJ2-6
CAWSPLGHSGANVLTF
TGTGCCTGGAGTCCCCTGGGACACTCTGGGGCCAACGTCCTGACTTTC
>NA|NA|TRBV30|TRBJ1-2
CAWRIKSQPTYGYTF
TGTGCCTGGAGGATAAAGTCACAGCCCACCTATGGCTACACCTTC
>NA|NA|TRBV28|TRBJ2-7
CASSLYSYEQYF
TGTGCCAGCAGTTTATACAGCTACGAGCAGTACTTC
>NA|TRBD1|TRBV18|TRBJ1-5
CASSLTGPSNQPQHF
TGTGCCAGCTCACTGACAGGGCCTAGCAATCAGCCCCAGCATTTT
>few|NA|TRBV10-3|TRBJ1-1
CAISPSGGVLNTEAFF
TGTGCCATCAGCCCTTCGGGGGGGGTACTGAACACTGAAGCTTTCTTT
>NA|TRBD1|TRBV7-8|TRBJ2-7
CASSFMAIGGQGRHEQYF
TGTGCCAGCAGCTTTATGGCCATAGGGGGACAGGGGAGGCACGAGCAGTACTTC
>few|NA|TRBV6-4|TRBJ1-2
CASSVSAGEYGYTF
TGTGCCAGCAGTGTTTCGGCAGGGGAATATGGCTACACCTTC
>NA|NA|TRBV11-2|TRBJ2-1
CASSFGGDNEQFF
TGTGCCAGCAGCTTCGGAGGAGACAATGAGCAGTTCTTC
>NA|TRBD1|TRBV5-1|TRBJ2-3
CASRDRRLQGALLDTQYF
TGCGCCAGCAGGGACCGCCGACTACAGGGGGCTTTGCTAGATACGCAGTATTTT
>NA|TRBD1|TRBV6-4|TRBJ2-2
CASRGQGNTGELFF
TGTGCCAGCAGGGGACAGGGGAACACCGGGGAGCTGTTTTTT
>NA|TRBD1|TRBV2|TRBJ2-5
CASGGTGGAETQYF
TGTGCCAGCGGGGGGACAGGGGGCGCAGAGACCCAGTACTTC